The T cell receptor beta chain described here comes from a study of cytomegalovirus exposure and HLA in healthy donors. Sequenced by immunoSEQ multiplex PCR; TCRdb stores in-frame clones only, minus some. This sample has approximately 97,000 clones; about 95% occur once, and the top ten carry around 0.85%. On this clone: The antigen is unknown.

Study findings and constraints: Published work reported that the classifier diagnosed cytomegalovirus status with high specificity and sensitivity.

The CDR3 is 15 residues long. V shed 5 bases and J shed 5 bases, with 18 bases lying between them. Germline V gives CDR1 MNHEY, CDR2 SVGAGI. The sample comprised PBMCs. The chain joins TRBV6-5 to TRBJ1-2; perhaps TRBD1 as D (6 bases). The source is a woman between 18 and 30 years old in good health and CMV-seronegative. The CDR3 DNA reads as TGTGCCAGCAGTACAAAACAGGGAATGGGGTATGGCTACACCTTC. Its translation is CASSTKQGMGYGYTF.